Here is one T cell receptor (beta chain) with its context. The PCR had 60 Vbeta and 13 Jbeta primers. The data were produced by immunoSEQ multiplex PCR, yet TCRdb's version contains in-frame clones alone and is incomplete. The sample shows about 160,000 clones, more than 65% of them seen only once. With 8 bases removed from V and 6 bases from J, the gap between germline ends came to 11 bases. This CDR3 is built from 11 residues. Germline V gene sequence: CDR1 MDHEN, CDR2 SYDVKM. The record originates from a study of cytomegalovirus exposure and HLA in healthy donors. The TCR originated in a man aged 30-40 years in good health and CMV-seronegative. The chain combines TRBV28 with TRBJ2-7, with TRBD1 as a possible D gene (5 bases). The specimen sequenced was PBMCs. The chain's CDR3 is CASRTDTEQYF. The CDR3 coding sequence is TGTGCCAGCCGGACGGACACCGAGCAGTACTTC.